A single sample gave rise to the 27 T cell receptor beta chains below, sequenced in a study of a mutant IDH1 vaccine in newly diagnosed glioma. The data were produced by immunoSEQ multiplex PCR, yet TCRdb's version contains in-frame clones alone and is incomplete. This table holds 85,000 to 100,000 clones, roughly 90% found once. Time point in this sample: baseline, week 1 (first vaccination visit). Treatment indicated: pre-vaccination baseline after standard-of-care therapy. The material was PBMCs, obtained from a glioma patient treated with radiotherapy, temozolomide or both. All receptors derive from a woman aged 45-65 years with glioma.

CDR3 amino acids: CASSQVAGGTDTQYF. CDR3 in DNA: TGCGCCAGCAGCCAAGTGGCAGGCGGCACAGATACGCAGTATTTT. J is TRBJ2-3 and V is TRBV4-1; unclear D gene. This CDR3 has 15 residues. Germline V gives CDR1 MGHRA, CDR2 YSYEKL. The V gene lost 1 base and the J gene lost 1 base, with 9 bases spanning the gap.

The rearrangement links TRBV21-1 to TRBJ2-1. TRBV21-1 represents a pseudogene. The CDR3 runs to 11 residues. The CDR3 sequence: CASSKGNEQFF. The CDR3 coding sequence is TGTGCCAGCAGCAAGGGGAATGAGCAGTTCTTC.

The table lists this clone with a count of one. The chain couples TRBV11-2 to TRBJ1-1; D is unresolved. Germline CDR1 is SGHAT and CDR2 is FQNNGV. The CDR3 sequence is 11 residues long. V was pared by 8 bases and J by 2 bases, with 6 bases between. In DNA form, the CDR3 reads TGTGCCAGCCGTGCCAACACTGAAGCTTTCTTT. This encodes CASRANTEAFF.

J is TRBJ1-1 and V is TRBV19, with D unclear. The CDR3 is made up of 13 amino acids. Germline assignment: CDR1 LNHDA and CDR2 SQIVND (reference sequence). Trimming removed 4 bases at V and 1 base at J, with 7 bases between. The CDR3 DNA reads TGTGCCAGTAGTAACGAGGGGAACACTGAAGCTTTCTTT. This codes for CASSNEGNTEAFF.

V usage is TRBV5-4 and J usage is TRBJ2-7; D is possibly TRBD1 (5 bases). CDR1 SGHNT and CDR2 YYREEE come from the germline V gene (reference sequence). This CDR3 comprises 13 residues. The V gene lost 4 bases and the J gene lost 6 bases, with 14 bases spanning the gap. CDR3 nucleotide sequence: TGTGCCAGCAGCAACTCCCAGGGTCGCGAGCAGTACTTC. It encodes CASSNSQGREQYF.

CDR3 nucleotides: TGCGCCAGCAGTGAGTCCGGGGGGAACATTCAGTACTTC. Translation: CASSESGGNIQYF. The genes are TRBV10-2 and TRBJ2-4; 7 bases are a match to TRBD2. There are 13 residues in the CDR3. Germline trimming cut 0 bases from V and 7 bases from J; bases unmatched to any gene: 0. CDR1 and CDR2 from the germline V gene are WSHSY and SAAADI.

In its sample, this clone was seen once. The V gene is TRBV7-3, the J gene TRBJ2-1; 16 bases are shared with TRBD2. V was pared by 5 bases and J by 5 bases, with 3 bases of the junction left unmatched. Germline V gives CDR1 SGHTA, CDR2 FQGTGA. CDR3 length: 16 residues. Here the CDR3 reads CASSPGLAGGHNEQFF. The CDR3 DNA is TGTGCCAGCAGCCCGGGACTAGCGGGAGGGCACAATGAGCAGTTCTTC.

The chain joins TRBV7-9 to TRBJ2-6, with D unclear. V lost 7 bases to trimming and J lost 2 bases, with 3 bases between them. This CDR3 comprises 12 residues. The germline gives CDR1 SEHNR, CDR2 FQNEAQ (reference sequence). CDR3 protein: CASTPGANVLTF. The DNA for the CDR3 is TGTGCCAGCACCCCTGGGGCCAACGTCCTGACTTTC.

The rearrangement uses TRBV6-6 and TRBJ1-3; D is unresolved. The CDR3 contains 13 residues. V was cut by 6 bases and J by 7 bases, with 13 bases left in between. Germline V gives CDR1 MNHNY, CDR2 SVGAGI (reference sequence). In DNA form, the CDR3 reads TGTGCCAGCAGCTCCGTATCTCTGAACACCATATATTTT. Translation: CASSSVSLNTIYF.

The chain uses TRBV5-1 and TRBJ1-3, with TRBD1 matching over 10 bases. Germline V gives CDR1 SGHRS, CDR2 YFSETQ. V lost 7 bases and J lost 3; bases outside the gene matches: 10. This CDR3 is built from 16 residues. CDR3 sequence: CASCSGGTGDGNTIYF. The DNA of the CDR3 is TGCGCCAGCTGCTCTGGGGGGACAGGGGATGGAAACACCATATATTTT. Full variable domain (remainder filled in from reference TRBV5-1 and TRBJ1-3): KAGVTQTPRYLIKTRGQQVTLSCSPISGHRSVSWYQQTPGQGLQFLFEYFSETQRNKGNFPGRFSGRQFSNSRSEMNVSTLELGDSALYLCASCSGGTGDGNTIYFGEGSWLTVV.

This chain uses TRBV10-2 with TRBJ1-1; D remains unclear. Trimming shortened V by 5 bases and J by 0 bases, and 16 bases separated the two germline ends. The CDR3 spans 16 residues. Germline CDR1 reads WSHSY; CDR2 reads SAAADI. Here the CDR3 reads CASSYGDGRMNTEAFF. The CDR3 nucleotides are TGCGCCAGCAGTTACGGGGATGGGAGGATGAACACTGAAGCTTTCTTT.

This chain joins TRBV6-4 and TRBJ2-1; the D gene is possibly TRBD1 (6 bases). From germline, CDR1 is MRHNA and CDR2 SNTAGT. There are 13 residues in the CDR3. Trimming shortened V by 5 bases and J by 8 bases, and 13 bases separated the two germline ends. The CDR3 nucleotides are TGTGCCAGCAGTAAACAGGGTTCCGATGAGCAGTTCTTC. This gives the protein CASSKQGSDEQFF.

The chain combines TRBV9 with TRBJ2-3, with 9 bases aligning to TRBD2. CDR3 length equals 17 residues. CDR1 and CDR2 from the germline V gene are SGDLS and YYNGEE. V dropped 2 bases and J dropped 1; count of bases not matched to a gene: 8. Here the CDR3 reads CASSVRGASGGTDTQYF. CDR3 nucleotide sequence: TGTGCCAGCAGCGTCCGGGGGGCTAGCGGGGGCACAGATACGCAGTATTTT.

The V and J genes are TRBV6-6 and TRBJ1-5; D gene unclear. Germline-derived CDR1 and CDR2 are MNHNY and SVGAGI (reference sequence). Between the trimmed V and J ends, which lost 2 bases and 4 bases, there was a span of 15 bases. The CDR3 has 16 amino acids. The CDR3 is CASSYDGSRSNQPQHF. The CDR3 region has the DNA TGTGCCAGCAGTTACGACGGGTCTCGCTCGAATCAGCCCCAGCATTTT.

The sample holds one count of this clone. This chain connects TRBV12-1 to TRBJ2-7; the D segment call TRBD1 is taken from the table without a DNA check. TRBV12-1 is a pseudogene segment. The CDR3 extends over 13 amino acids. The CDR3 reads CASSSGQGYEQYF. The CDR3 DNA is TGTGCCAGCAGCTCAGGACAGGGATACGAGCAGTACTTC.

The genes are TRBV29-1 and TRBJ2-5; D call uncertain. The J call may not be correct, given that the DNA end is closer to TRBJ2-7. The CDR3 runs 14 residues. Germline CDR1 and CDR2: SQVTM and ANQGSEA. The CDR3 here is CSVETGRLPYEQYF. CDR3 coding DNA: TGCAGCGTTGAAACGGGCAGGCTACCCTACGAGCAGTACTTC.

The V gene is TRBV11-2, the J gene TRBJ2-3; the match to TRBD1 covers 10 bases. Germline V gene data show CDR1 as SGHAT and CDR2 as FQNNGV. This CDR3 spans 16 amino acids. Germline trimming cut 0 bases from V and 7 bases from J; bases unmatched to any gene: 7. CDR3 DNA sequence: TGTGCCAGCAGCTTAGATAGGGACAGGGGCCTCCATACGCAGTATTTT. The encoded protein is CASSLDRDRGLHTQYF.

This sequence joins TRBV9 and TRBJ2-7; 7 nucleotides line up with TRBD1. The CDR3 covers 15 residues. Looked up from germline, CDR1 is SGDLS and CDR2 is YYNGEE. J gave up 0 bases and V 0 bases, and 3 bases lay outside the gene matches. The CDR3 nucleotides are TGTGCCAGCAGCGTAGCTGGGACAGACTCCTACGAGCAGTACTTC. This codes for CASSVAGTDSYEQYF.

The rearrangement uses TRBV7-9 and TRBJ1-1; perhaps TRBD1 as D (5 bases). CDR3 size: 14 residues. Trimming removed 5 bases at V and 3 bases at J, with 13 bases between. Germline CDR1 SEHNR, CDR2 FQNEAQ (reference sequence). The CDR3 sequence: CASSRQFRDTEAFF. CDR3 DNA sequence: TGTGCCAGCAGCCGACAGTTTCGTGACACTGAAGCTTTCTTT.

The chain links TRBV18 to TRBJ1-5, with TRBD1 matching over 9 bases. Germline V gene data show CDR1 as KGHSH and CDR2 as LQKENI. This CDR3 is built from 15 residues. V gave up 3 bases and J gave up 7 bases; unmatched junction bases: 7. The CDR3 loop is CASSPSRDREQPQHF. The CDR3 DNA sequence: TGTGCCAGCTCACCGTCCCGGGACAGGGAACAGCCCCAGCATTTT. Full variable domain (outside the CDR3, taken from reference TRBV18 and TRBJ1-5): NAGVMQNPRHLVRRRGQEARLRCSPMKGHSHVYWYRQLPEEGLKFMVYLQKENIIDESGMPKERFSAEFPKEGPSILRIQQVVRGDSAAYFCASSPSRDREQPQHFGDGTRLSIL.

This chain connects TRBV4-1 to TRBJ2-1; TRBD2 is a possible D gene (7 bases). The germline V gene encodes CDR1 MGHRA and CDR2 YSYEKL. The CDR3 is 14 residues long. V was shortened by 5 bases and J by 7 bases, with 15 bases between the two germline ends. CDR3 region: CASSFRRGGNEQFF. CDR3 nucleotides: TGCGCCAGCAGCTTCCGAAGGGGGGGGAATGAGCAGTTCTTC.

This sequence joins TRBV7-6 and TRBJ2-5, with TRBD1 identical over 8 bases. Per germline, CDR1 SGHVS and CDR2 FNYEAQ. V dropped 4 bases and J dropped 4; count of bases not matched to a gene: 20. The CDR3 runs 19 residues. The CDR3 sequence is CASSWPPGQALHWRETQYF. CDR3 sequence (DNA): TGTGCCAGCAGCTGGCCCCCGGGACAGGCACTTCACTGGAGAGAGACCCAGTACTTC.

This clone has only a few counts. The chain joins TRBV5-1 to TRBJ2-3, with D perhaps TRBD2 (5 bases). Germline values: CDR1 SGHRS, CDR2 YFSETQ. CDR3 length: 16 amino acids. V was pared by 2 bases and J by 4 bases, with 17 bases between. Written as DNA, the CDR3 is TGCGCCAGCAGCTTCCGCGGCAGCGGTACAGCAGATACGCAGTATTTT. Amino acids: CASSFRGSGTADTQYF.

The chain recombines TRBV6-1 with TRBJ1-1; TRBD1 agrees at 8 bases. J was trimmed by 3 bases and V by 6 bases; bases with no gene match: 3. CDR3 length equals 13 residues. CDR1 and CDR2 (germline): MNHNS, SASEGT. CDR3 sequence reads: CASSGQGHTEAFF. The CDR3 coding sequence is TGTGCCAGCAGCGGACAGGGTCACACTGAAGCTTTCTTT.

V gene TRBV4-1 combines with J gene TRBJ2-4; a possible D gene is TRBD2 (6 bases). The V and J ends lost 3 bases and 0 bases respectively, with 12 bases between them. The CDR3 loop spans 16 amino acids. CDR1 is MGHRA and CDR2 is YSYEKL in the germline V gene. CDR3 sequence: CASSHRAGLAKNIQYF. The CDR3 DNA follows: TGCGCCAGCAGCCACCGGGCGGGGCTAGCCAAAAACATTCAGTACTTC.

In its sample, this clone was seen a few times. The V call is TRBV29-1, the J call TRBJ2-5; TRBD1 matches 7 bases. The CDR3 totals 11 residues. Germline CDR1 is SQVTM and CDR2 is ANQGSEA. Trimming removed 7 bases from V and 4 bases from J; junction bases left unmatched: 3. The CDR3 here is CSARQGETQYF. As DNA, the CDR3 is TGCAGCGCTAGACAGGGAGAGACCCAGTACTTC.

V usage is TRBV13 and J usage is TRBJ2-7, with 7 bases lining up with TRBD2. Germline loops: CDR1 PRHDT, CDR2 FYEKMQ (reference sequence). This CDR3 region has 15 residues. J was trimmed by 4 bases and V by 3 bases; bases with no gene match: 9. CDR3 bases: TGTGCCAGCAGCTTTTGGGGCGGGAGCGTATACGAGCAGTACTTC. Translated: CASSFWGGSVYEQYF.